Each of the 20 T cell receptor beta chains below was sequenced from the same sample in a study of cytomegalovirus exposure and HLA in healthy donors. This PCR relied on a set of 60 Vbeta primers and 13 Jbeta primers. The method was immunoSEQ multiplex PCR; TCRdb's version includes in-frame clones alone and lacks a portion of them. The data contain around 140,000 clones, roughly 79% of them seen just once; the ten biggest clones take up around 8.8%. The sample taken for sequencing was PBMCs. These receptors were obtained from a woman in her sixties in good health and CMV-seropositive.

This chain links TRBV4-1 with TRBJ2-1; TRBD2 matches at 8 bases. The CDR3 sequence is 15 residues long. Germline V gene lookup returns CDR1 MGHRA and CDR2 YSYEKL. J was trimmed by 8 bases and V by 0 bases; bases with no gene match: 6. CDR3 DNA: TGCGCCAGCAGCCAAGATCAAGCGGGAGAGTATGAGCAGTTCTTC. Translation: CASSQDQAGEYEQFF.

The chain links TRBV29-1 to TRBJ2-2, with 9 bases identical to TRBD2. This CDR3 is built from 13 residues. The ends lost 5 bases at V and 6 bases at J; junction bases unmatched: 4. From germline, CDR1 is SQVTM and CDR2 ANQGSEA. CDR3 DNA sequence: TGCAGCGTTTATAGCGGGAGCGCCGGGGAGCTGTTTTTT. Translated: CSVYSGSAGELFF.

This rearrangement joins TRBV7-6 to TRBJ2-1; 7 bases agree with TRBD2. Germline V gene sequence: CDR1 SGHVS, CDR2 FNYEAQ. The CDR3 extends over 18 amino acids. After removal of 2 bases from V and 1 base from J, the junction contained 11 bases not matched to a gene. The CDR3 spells CASSLSLRGSGSYNEQFF. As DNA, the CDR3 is TGTGCCAGCAGCTTAAGTTTACGCGGGAGCGGATCCTACAATGAGCAGTTCTTC.

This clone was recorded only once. CDR3: CASSLTGLAGSFGTQYF. CDR3 DNA: TGTGCCAGCAGTTTGACGGGACTAGCGGGGTCCTTTGGGACCCAGTACTTC. The chain employs TRBV28 and TRBJ2-5; TRBD2 aligns across 13 bases. Germline CDR1 MDHEN, CDR2 SYDVKM. This CDR3 is built from 17 residues. V gave up 3 bases and J gave up 7 bases; unmatched junction bases: 11.

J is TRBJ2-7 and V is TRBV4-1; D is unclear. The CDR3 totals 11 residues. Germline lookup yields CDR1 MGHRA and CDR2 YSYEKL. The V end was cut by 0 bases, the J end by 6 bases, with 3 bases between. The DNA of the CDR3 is TGCGCCAGCAGCCAAGATAGCGAGCAGTACTTC. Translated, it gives CASSQDSEQYF.

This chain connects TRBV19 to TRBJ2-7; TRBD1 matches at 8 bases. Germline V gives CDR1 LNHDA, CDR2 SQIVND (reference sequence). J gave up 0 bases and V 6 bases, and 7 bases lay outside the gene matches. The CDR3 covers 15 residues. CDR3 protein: CASSNDRGGSYEQYF. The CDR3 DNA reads TGTGCCAGTAGCAATGACAGGGGAGGCTCCTACGAGCAGTACTTC.

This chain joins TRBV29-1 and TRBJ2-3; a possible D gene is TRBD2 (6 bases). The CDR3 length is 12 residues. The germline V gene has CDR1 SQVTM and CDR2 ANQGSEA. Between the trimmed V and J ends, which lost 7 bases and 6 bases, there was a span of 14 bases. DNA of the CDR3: TGCAGCGCCTGGGACTCCCCGGATACGCAGTATTTT. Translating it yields CSAWDSPDTQYF.

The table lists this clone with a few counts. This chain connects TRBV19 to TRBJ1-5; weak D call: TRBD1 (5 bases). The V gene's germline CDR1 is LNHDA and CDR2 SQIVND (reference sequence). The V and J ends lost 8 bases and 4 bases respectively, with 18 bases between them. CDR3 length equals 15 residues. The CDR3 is CASEAPDGGNQPQHF. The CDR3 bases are TGTGCCAGTGAGGCGCCCGACGGGGGGAATCAGCCCCAGCATTTT. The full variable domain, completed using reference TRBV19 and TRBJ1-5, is DGGITQSPKYLFRKEGQNVTLSCEQNLNHDAMYWYRQDPGQGLRLIYYSQIVNDFQKGDIAEGYSVSREKKESFPLTVTSAQKNPTAFYLCASEAPDGGNQPQHFGDGTRLSIL.

CDR3 nucleotides: TGTGCCAGCAGCTTAGCTGGCAGGGTGTCCGGGGAGCTGTTTTTT. This gives the protein CASSLAGRVSGELFF. This sequence joins TRBV7-2 and TRBJ2-2; TRBD1 is a possible D gene (5 bases). V lost 0 bases and J lost 6, with 11 bases in between. CDR3 length equals 15 residues. Germline loops: CDR1 SGHTA, CDR2 FQGNSA.

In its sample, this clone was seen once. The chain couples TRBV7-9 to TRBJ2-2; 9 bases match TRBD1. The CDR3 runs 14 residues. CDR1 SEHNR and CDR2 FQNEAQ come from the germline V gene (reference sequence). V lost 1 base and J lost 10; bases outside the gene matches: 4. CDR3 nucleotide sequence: TGTGCCAGCAGCTTAGGGGACAGGGTCGAGGAGCTGTTTTTT. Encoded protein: CASSLGDRVEELFF. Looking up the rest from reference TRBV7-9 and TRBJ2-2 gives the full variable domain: DTGVSQNPRHKITKRGQNVTFRCDPISEHNRLYWYRQTLGQGPEFLTYFQNEAQLEKSRLLSDRFSAERPKGSFSTLEIQRTEQGDSAMYLCASSLGDRVEELFFGEGSRLTVL.

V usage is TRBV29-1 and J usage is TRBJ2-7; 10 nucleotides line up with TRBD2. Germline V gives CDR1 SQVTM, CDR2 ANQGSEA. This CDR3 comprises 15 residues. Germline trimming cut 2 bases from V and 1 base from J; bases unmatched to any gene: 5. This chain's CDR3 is CSVELAGGPSYEQYF. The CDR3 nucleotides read TGCAGCGTTGAATTAGCGGGAGGACCATCCTACGAGCAGTACTTC.

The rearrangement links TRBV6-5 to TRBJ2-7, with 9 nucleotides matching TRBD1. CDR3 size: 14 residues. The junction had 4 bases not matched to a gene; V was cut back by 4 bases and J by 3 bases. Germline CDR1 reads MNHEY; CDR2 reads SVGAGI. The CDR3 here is CASSSGQGVYEQYF. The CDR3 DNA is TGTGCCAGCAGTTCGGGACAGGGAGTCTACGAGCAGTACTTC.

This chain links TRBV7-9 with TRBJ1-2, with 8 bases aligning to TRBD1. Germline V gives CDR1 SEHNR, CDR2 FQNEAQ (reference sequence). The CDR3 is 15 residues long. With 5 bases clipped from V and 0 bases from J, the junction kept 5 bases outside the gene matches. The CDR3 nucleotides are TGTGCCAGCAGCCTAGGGACAGGTCCTAACTATGGCTACACCTTC. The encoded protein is CASSLGTGPNYGYTF.

CDR3 sequence reads: CASSLAVDSRAEAFF. The CDR3 DNA reads as TGCGCCAGCAGCTTGGCGGTGGACAGTAGGGCTGAAGCTTTCTTT. The chain links TRBV5-1 to TRBJ1-1; TRBD1 might be the D (6 bases). Between the trimmed V and J ends, which lost 0 bases and 6 bases, there was a span of 15 bases. Germline CDR1 is SGHRS and CDR2 is YFSETQ. The CDR3 has 15 amino acids.

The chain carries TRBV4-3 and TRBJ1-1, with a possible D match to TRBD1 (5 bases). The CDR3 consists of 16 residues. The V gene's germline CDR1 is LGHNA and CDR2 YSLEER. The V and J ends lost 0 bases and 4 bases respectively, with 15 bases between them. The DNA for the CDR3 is TGCGCCAGCAGCCAAGACCGCCGGGGGGTCGGCACTGAAGCTTTCTTT. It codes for CASSQDRRGVGTEAFF.

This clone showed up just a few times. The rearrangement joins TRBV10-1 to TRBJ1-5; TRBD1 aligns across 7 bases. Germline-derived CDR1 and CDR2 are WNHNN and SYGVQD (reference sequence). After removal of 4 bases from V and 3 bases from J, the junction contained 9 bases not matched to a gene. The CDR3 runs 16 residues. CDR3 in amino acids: CASSVPGTADNQPQHF. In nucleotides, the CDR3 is TGCGCCAGCAGTGTGCCCGGGACAGCCGACAATCAGCCCCAGCATTTT.

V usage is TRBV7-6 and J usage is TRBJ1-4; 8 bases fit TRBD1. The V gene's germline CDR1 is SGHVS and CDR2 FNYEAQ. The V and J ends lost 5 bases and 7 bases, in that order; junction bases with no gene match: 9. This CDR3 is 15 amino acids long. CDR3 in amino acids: CASSRQGADGEKLFF. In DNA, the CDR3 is TGTGCCAGCAGCCGGCAGGGGGCGGATGGTGAAAAACTGTTTTTT. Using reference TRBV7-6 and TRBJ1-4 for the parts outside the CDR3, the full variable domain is GAGVSQSPRYKVTKRGQDVALRCDPISGHVSLYWYRQALGQGPEFLTYFNYEAQQDKSGLPNDRFSAERPEGSISTLTIQRTEQRDSAMYRCASSRQGADGEKLFFGSGTQLSVL.

The CDR3 DNA follows: TGTGCCTGGAGCCCCTCCCAAGAGACCCAGTACTTC. Its translation: CAWSPSQETQYF. The chain couples TRBV30 to TRBJ2-5; D not certain. Trimming cost V 3 bases and J 1 base, with 6 bases left between them. CDR1 GTSNPN and CDR2 SVGIG come from the germline V gene (reference sequence). This CDR3 has 12 residues.

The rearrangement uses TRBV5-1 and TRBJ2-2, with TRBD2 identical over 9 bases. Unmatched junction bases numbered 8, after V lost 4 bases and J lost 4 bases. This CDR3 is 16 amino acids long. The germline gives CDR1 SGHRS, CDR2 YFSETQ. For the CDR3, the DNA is TGCGCCAGCAGCCAGACTAGCGGAGCGGCCACCGGGGAGCTGTTTTTT. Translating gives CASSQTSGAATGELFF.

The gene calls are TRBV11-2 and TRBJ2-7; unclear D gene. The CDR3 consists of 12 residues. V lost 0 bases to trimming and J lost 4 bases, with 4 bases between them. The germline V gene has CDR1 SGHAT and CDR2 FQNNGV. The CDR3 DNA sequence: TGTGCCAGCAGCTTAGACCTATACGAGCAGTACTTC. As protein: CASSLDLYEQYF.